The rows below give T cell receptor beta chains drawn from one sample of a study of Tregs in tolerant kidney transplant recipients. Using immunoSEQ multiplex PCR, the repertoire was profiled, and TCRdb retains in-frame clones only, with some absent. The data hold around 70,000 clones, with 80% to 95% observed a single time. Specimen: CD8+ T cells from blood, collected before the transplant. These receptors were taken from a human donor who received a combined kidney and bone marrow transplant. Both conserved end residues are part of each CDR3. A D gene is named only where the DNA matches it firmly. The listing skips clone size in some rows; elsewhere it reads once, few, many or a size class.

abundance: NA
v_gene: TRBV4-3
j_gene: TRBJ2-5
d_gene: NA
CDR3nt: TGCGCCAGCAGCCAAGATCGGAGCAGGGCGGAGACCCAGTACTTC
CDR3aa: CASSQDRSRAETQYF

abundance: NA
v_gene: TRBV27
j_gene: TRBJ1-1
d_gene: NA
CDR3nt: TGTGCCAGCAGTCCCTCCTTTCAGGGCTTGAACACTGAAGCTTTCTTT
CDR3aa: CASSPSFQGLNTEAFF

abundance: once
v_gene: TRBV27
j_gene: TRBJ1-2
d_gene: NA
CDR3nt: TGTGCCAGCAGCCCCCAGGGTAAAGGCTACACCTTC
CDR3aa: CASSPQGKGYTF

abundance: NA
v_gene: TRBV11-3
j_gene: TRBJ1-2
d_gene: TRBD1
CDR3nt: TGTGCCAGCAGCCACGACAGGGGACGGTCGGAAGGCTACACCTTC
CDR3aa: CASSHDRGRSEGYTF

abundance: NA
v_gene: TRBV27
j_gene: TRBJ2-1
d_gene: NA
CDR3nt: TGTGCCAGCAGTTTGGGAGCACAGAATTACAATGAGCAGTTCTTC
CDR3aa: CASSLGAQNYNEQFF

abundance: few
v_gene: TRBV14
j_gene: TRBJ2-1
d_gene: TRBD1
CDR3nt: TGTGCCAGCAGCCAAGGGACAGGACCTTCCAATGAGCAGTTCTTC
CDR3aa: CASSQGTGPSNEQFF

abundance: NA
v_gene: TRBV28
j_gene: TRBJ1-1
d_gene: TRBD1
CDR3nt: TGTGCCAGCCTCGAGGGGGCTAGAGAAGCTTTCTTT
CDR3aa: CASLEGAREAFF

abundance: NA
v_gene: TRBV13
j_gene: TRBJ1-2
d_gene: NA
CDR3nt: TGTGCCAGCAGCTTAGGCAGGGTTCGGGTACACTATGGCTACACCTTC
CDR3aa: CASSLGRVRVHYGYTF

abundance: NA
v_gene: TRBV19
j_gene: TRBJ1-1
d_gene: NA
CDR3nt: TGTGCCAGTAGTTTATTTCAGGGTCGGGCTGAAGCTTTCTTT
CDR3aa: CASSLFQGRAEAFF

abundance: NA
v_gene: TRBV7-9
j_gene: TRBJ1-2
d_gene: NA
CDR3nt: TGTGCCAGCAGCTCACAGGACCTCTATGGCTACACCTTC
CDR3aa: CASSSQDLYGYTF

abundance: NA
v_gene: TRBV4-3
j_gene: TRBJ2-1
d_gene: NA
CDR3nt: TGCGCCAGCAGCCAAGCTTCCCCGGGACAACCCATCGATGAGCAGTTCTTC
CDR3aa: CASSQASPGQPIDEQFF

abundance: once
v_gene: TRBV5-1
j_gene: TRBJ1-2
d_gene: TRBD1
CDR3nt: TGCGCCAGCAGCTTGGGAGGGGGCGAGGAGGGCTACACCTTC
CDR3aa: CASSLGGGEEGYTF

abundance: NA
v_gene: TRBV29-1
j_gene: TRBJ2-7
d_gene: NA
CDR3nt: TGCAGCGTTGTTCGGGTCGACGAGCAGTACTTC
CDR3aa: CSVVRVDEQYF

abundance: NA
v_gene: TRBV2
j_gene: TRBJ2-1
d_gene: NA
CDR3nt: TGTGCCAGCAGTGACGAATTCTATGGCAATGAGCAGTTCTTC
CDR3aa: CASSDEFYGNEQFF

abundance: once
v_gene: TRBV13
j_gene: TRBJ1-1
d_gene: TRBD1
CDR3nt: TGTGCCAGCAGTCAGTCCAGGGGGCATAACACTGAAGCTTTCTTT
CDR3aa: CASSQSRGHNTEAFF

abundance: NA
v_gene: TRBV4-2
j_gene: TRBJ2-3
d_gene: TRBD2
CDR3nt: TGTGCCAGCAGCCGGAGACTAGCGGGGGACTCACACACAGATACGCAGTATTTT
CDR3aa: CASSRRLAGDSHTDTQYF

abundance: NA
v_gene: TRBV27
j_gene: TRBJ1-1
d_gene: NA
CDR3nt: TGTGCCAGCAGTCTAGTGAACACTGAAGCTTTCTTT
CDR3aa: CASSLVNTEAFF

abundance: once
v_gene: TRBV9
j_gene: TRBJ1-2
d_gene: NA
CDR3nt: TGTGCCAGCAGCGTAGGGCAGGGCAACTATGGCTACACCTTC
CDR3aa: CASSVGQGNYGYTF

abundance: NA
v_gene: TRBV4-2
j_gene: TRBJ2-2
d_gene: NA
CDR3nt: TGTGCCAGCAGCATGCCGGGAACGCACACCGGGGAGCTGTTTTTT
CDR3aa: CASSMPGTHTGELFF

abundance: NA
v_gene: TRBV19
j_gene: TRBJ2-7
d_gene: NA
CDR3nt: TGTGCCAGTAGTATAGGTCAGGAAACCTACGAGCAGTACTTC
CDR3aa: CASSIGQETYEQYF

abundance: NA
v_gene: TRBV4-1
j_gene: TRBJ2-7
d_gene: NA
CDR3nt: TGCGCCAGCAGCCAAGAAGGAGGGAGCTACGAGCAGTACTTC
CDR3aa: CASSQEGGSYEQYF

abundance: NA
v_gene: TRBV6-1
j_gene: TRBJ1-6
d_gene: NA
CDR3nt: TGTGCCAGCGGGCCAGGGGAGAATTCACCCCTCCACTTT
CDR3aa: CASGPGENSPLHF

abundance: NA
v_gene: TRBV27
j_gene: TRBJ2-1
d_gene: TRBD2
CDR3nt: TGTGCCAGCAGGTTGGCGGCGGGAGGAGTCTACAATGAGCAGTTCTTC
CDR3aa: CASRLAAGGVYNEQFF

abundance: NA
v_gene: TRBV19
j_gene: TRBJ2-7
d_gene: TRBD1
CDR3nt: TGTGCCAGTAGTATGGGGACAGCTAACTACGAGCAGTACTTC
CDR3aa: CASSMGTANYEQYF

abundance: few
v_gene: TRBV4-1
j_gene: TRBJ1-3
d_gene: NA
CDR3nt: TGCGCCAGCAGCCAAGACGGACATCGGAGAAACACCATATATTTT
CDR3aa: CASSQDGHRRNTIYF

abundance: NA
v_gene: TRBV27
j_gene: TRBJ2-6
d_gene: TRBD1
CDR3nt: TGTGCCAGCAAGATCTTAGGGGGCCTCGGGGCCAACGTCCTGACTTTC
CDR3aa: CASKILGGLGANVLTF

abundance: NA
v_gene: TRBV9
j_gene: TRBJ2-7
d_gene: NA
CDR3nt: TGTGCCAGCAGCGATAGCGGTGGGCTCCGGGAGCAGTACTTC
CDR3aa: CASSDSGGLREQYF

abundance: NA
v_gene: TRBV4-1
j_gene: TRBJ1-5
d_gene: NA
CDR3nt: TGCGCCAGCAGCCAACTAGGGGGACAGCCCCAGCATTTT
CDR3aa: CASSQLGGQPQHF

abundance: few
v_gene: TRBV4-3
j_gene: TRBJ2-7
d_gene: TRBD1
CDR3nt: TGCGCCAGCAGCCAACTGACAGGGCCAAACTACGAGCAGTACTTC
CDR3aa: CASSQLTGPNYEQYF

abundance: few
v_gene: TRBV27
j_gene: TRBJ1-5
d_gene: TRBD1
CDR3nt: TGTGCCAGCAGTTTAGGGGCGACAGGGCATCAGCCCCAGCATTTT
CDR3aa: CASSLGATGHQPQHF

abundance: once
v_gene: TRBV9
j_gene: TRBJ2-7
d_gene: TRBD2
CDR3nt: TGTGCCAGCAGCGCCCTGAGCGGGAATCCCTACGAGCAGTACTTC
CDR3aa: CASSALSGNPYEQYF

abundance: NA
v_gene: TRBV5-4
j_gene: TRBJ1-2
d_gene: TRBD1
CDR3nt: TGTGCCAGCAGCCCTTTTACAGGGGCGGTAAGTGGCTACACCTTC
CDR3aa: CASSPFTGAVSGYTF

abundance: NA
v_gene: TRBV28
j_gene: TRBJ2-3
d_gene: TRBD2
CDR3nt: TGTGCCAGCAGTTCGGTAATACGGTTAGCGGGGGACACAGATACGCAGTATTTT
CDR3aa: CASSSVIRLAGDTDTQYF

abundance: NA
v_gene: TRBV12-5
j_gene: TRBJ1-1
d_gene: TRBD1
CDR3nt: TGTGCTAGTGGTTTGGGTTCTCTACAGGGGCCCCCAGGCACTGAAGCTTTCTTT
CDR3aa: CASGLGSLQGPPGTEAFF

abundance: NA
v_gene: TRBV2
j_gene: TRBJ2-5
d_gene: NA
CDR3nt: TGTGCCGGAGAGAAAGGGGGAATCCAAGAGACCCAGTACTTC
CDR3aa: CAGEKGGIQETQYF

abundance: NA
v_gene: TRBV19
j_gene: TRBJ1-1
d_gene: NA
CDR3nt: TGTGCCAGTAAGAACGGGGAGAACACTGAAGCTTTCTTT
CDR3aa: CASKNGENTEAFF

abundance: NA
v_gene: TRBV7-6
j_gene: TRBJ1-1
d_gene: NA
CDR3nt: TGTGCCAGCAGCTTAGAAGGCGGGGGCACTGAAGCTTTCTTT
CDR3aa: CASSLEGGGTEAFF

abundance: few
v_gene: TRBV6-1
j_gene: TRBJ2-7
d_gene: NA
CDR3nt: TGTGCCAGCAGTTCCCTCTACGAGCAGTACTTC
CDR3aa: CASSSLYEQYF

abundance: NA
v_gene: TRBV5-4
j_gene: TRBJ2-2
d_gene: TRBD2
CDR3nt: TGTGCCAGCAGCTCCGGGACTAGCGGAGGGCGGGACACCGGGGAGCTGTTTTTT
CDR3aa: CASSSGTSGGRDTGELFF

abundance: NA
v_gene: TRBV13
j_gene: TRBJ2-5
d_gene: NA
CDR3nt: TGTGCCAGCTCAGACAGGAACCAAGAGACCCAGTACTTC
CDR3aa: CASSDRNQETQYF

abundance: NA
v_gene: TRBV4-2
j_gene: TRBJ1-2
d_gene: NA
CDR3nt: TGTGCCAGCAGCCAAGATCGGGGGGCGAACTATGGCTACACCTTC
CDR3aa: CASSQDRGANYGYTF

abundance: once
v_gene: TRBV6-5
j_gene: TRBJ2-7
d_gene: NA
CDR3nt: TGTGCCAGCAGATCACAGGGTTTGGCCTACGAGCAGTACTTC
CDR3aa: CASRSQGLAYEQYF

abundance: NA
v_gene: TRBV27
j_gene: TRBJ1-6
d_gene: NA
CDR3nt: TGTGCCAGCAGTTTAGGCCTAGGTGGTAATTCACCCCTCCACTTT
CDR3aa: CASSLGLGGNSPLHF

abundance: NA
v_gene: TRBV11-2
j_gene: TRBJ2-4
d_gene: TRBD2
CDR3nt: TGTGCCAGCAGCTTACATGCGGGGGTGGGAGCCAAAAACATTCAGTACTTC
CDR3aa: CASSLHAGVGAKNIQYF

abundance: NA
v_gene: TRBV4-1
j_gene: TRBJ1-6
d_gene: NA
CDR3nt: TGCGCCAGCAGCAATAGGGGCGGGATTTCCCCCCTCCACTTT
CDR3aa: CASSNRGGISPLHF

abundance: NA
v_gene: TRBV4-1
j_gene: TRBJ2-5
d_gene: NA
CDR3nt: TGCGCCAGCAGTCCACTACCGGGTTTTCAAGAGACCCAGTACTTC
CDR3aa: CASSPLPGFQETQYF

abundance: few
v_gene: TRBV5-1
j_gene: TRBJ2-7
d_gene: NA
CDR3nt: TGCGCCAGTTCTCCCAACGGAGGCTACGAGCAGTACTTC
CDR3aa: CASSPNGGYEQYF

abundance: NA
v_gene: TRBV5-6
j_gene: TRBJ1-3
d_gene: NA
CDR3nt: TGTGCCAGCACTATGGAGAGCATCTCTGGAAACACCATATATTTT
CDR3aa: CASTMESISGNTIYF

abundance: NA
v_gene: TRBV5-1
j_gene: TRBJ2-3
d_gene: TRBD1
CDR3nt: TGCGCCAGCAGCTTGGGACAGGGGGTTTTAGATACGCAGTATTTT
CDR3aa: CASSLGQGVLDTQYF

abundance: NA
v_gene: TRBV28
j_gene: TRBJ2-3
d_gene: TRBD2
CDR3nt: TGTGCCAGCAGTTCCCCCGGAGCGGGGGCCACAGATACGCAGTATTTT
CDR3aa: CASSSPGAGATDTQYF

abundance: NA
v_gene: TRBV4-3
j_gene: TRBJ2-2
d_gene: TRBD2
CDR3nt: TGCGCCAGCAGCCAAGCGGCTAGCGGGGGTACCGGGGAGCTGTTTTTT
CDR3aa: CASSQAASGGTGELFF